The TCR beta chain described here comes from a study of T cell clonotyping in hematopoietic cell transplantation. Findings and limits, study-wide: Few recipient clonotypes overlapped donors; over 97% were de novo at given depth. After transplant, recipient diversity fell while pathologically expanded clonotypes grew through day 180. Higher Inverse Simpson Index values in graft donor and pretransplant recipient predicted broader posttransplant TCR diversity.

Blood collection times were about day -28 and days 30, 100, 180 posttransplant. Trimming took 1 base from V and 2 from J, leaving 9 bases between them. Germline assignment: CDR1 SEHNR and CDR2 FQNEAQ (reference sequence). The CDR3 sequence is 14 residues long. Comment on this clone: The antigen is unknown.

Produced via immunoSEQ multiplex PCR; TCRdb's table is partial and in-frame only. The data hold 7,000 or so clones, with roughly 90% observed a single time. This chain joins TRBV7-9 and TRBJ2-7; no firm D call. The sequenced sample was PBMCs, obtained 30 days after allogeneic stem cell transplant. This sequence was found in a female patient aged 50-65 years who had an allogeneic stem cell transplant from an unrelated donor, so the T cells may come from the graft donor. Some clones in this sample may be carry-over from other donors' samples. CDR3 region: CASSLGAETYEQYF. The CDR3 coding sequence is TGTGCCAGCAGCTTAGGGGCAGAAACCTACGAGCAGTACTTC.